Judged by abundance, the clone carrying this TCR beta chain is medium-sized. This record belongs to a study of naive and memory T cell subsets. Both TRBC1 and TRBC2 were covered by a beta constant-region primer of two equimolar oligonucleotides. Ligated cDNA was amplified by four rounds of PCR with nested alpha and beta constant-region primers and SP2. Via MiXCR, TCRdb re-called the UMI-ligation and nested PCR reads, giving one row per CDR3 protein. Of about 4,200 distinct CDR3 sequences listed, 5.2% are singletons. This CDR3 is built from 15 residues. Germline lookup yields CDR1 MRHNA and CDR2 SNTAGT. The V gene end was trimmed by 2 bases and the J gene end by 2 bases; junction bases not matched to a gene: 1. CD45RA-CD27- cells were effector memory; CD45RA+CD27- cells were EMRA.

The sample consisted of effector memory CD8+ T cells from blood. Subset denoted: effector memory, CD45RA- CD27-. The chain carries TRBV6-4 and TRBJ2-3; 10 bases are a match to TRBD2. This receptor was taken from a human donor in good health. The CDR3 DNA follows: TGTGCCAGCAGTGACGGGACTAGCGACACAGATACGCAGTATTTT. This encodes CASSDGTSDTDTQYF.